Following are 21 T cell receptor beta chains from one sample sequenced in a study of CD8 T cells in Susac syndrome. Reverse transcription of about 0.5 to 1 ug RNA used random hexamers. In TCRdb, the immunoSEQ multiplex PCR reads were re-called with MiXCR into one record per CDR3 protein. The top ten clones hold over 0.095% of a sample with around 170,000 distinct CDR3 sequences, 85% to 95% of them seen once. The specimen sequenced was CD4+ T cells from PBMCs. Receptors originate from a human donor with Susac syndrome.

The chain has TRBV2 and TRBJ2-7; 9 positions match TRBD2. J was trimmed by 1 base and V by 5 bases; bases with no gene match: 6. Germline V gene lookup returns CDR1 SNHLY and CDR2 FYNNEI. The CDR3 is 15 amino acids. The DNA of the CDR3 is TGTGCCAGCAGTCGGGGACTAGCAGATTCCTACGAGCAGTACTTC. Protein product: CASSRGLADSYEQYF.

This clonotype was counted between two and nine times. The V gene is TRBV11-2, the J gene TRBJ2-7, with D maybe TRBD1 (6 bases). The CDR3 length is 16 residues. Trimming took 5 bases from V and 0 from J, leaving 17 bases between them. Germline assignment: CDR1 SGHAT and CDR2 FQNNGV. The CDR3 bases are TGTGCCAGCAGCCTATCCCGGGACACCAGCTCCTACGAGCAGTACTTC. This encodes CASSLSRDTSSYEQYF.

A single count supports this clonotype. V usage is TRBV12-3 or TRBV12-4 and J usage is TRBJ1-1; possible D gene TRBD1, 6 bases. V lost 6 bases and J 4 bases, leaving 15 bases between the germline ends. The CDR3 extends over 14 amino acids. The CDR3 loop is CASRPEGGGTEAFF. The CDR3 nucleotides are TGTGCCAGCAGGCCCGAGGGGGGGGGCACTGAAGCTTTCTTT.

The chain carries TRBV20-1 and TRBJ2-7; the D gene is possibly TRBD1 (5 bases). Germline CDR1 reads DFQATT; CDR2 reads SNEGSKA (reference sequence). This CDR3 region has 14 residues. Trimming took off 0 bases at V and 7 bases at J, with 16 bases between the two ends. For the CDR3, the DNA is TGCAGTGCTAGAGATCCCCAGGGTGGAAGGGAGCAGTACTTC. It codes for CSARDPQGGREQYF.

Points on this clonotype: A junction boundary mismatches the germline segment, possibly from a read error. The rearrangement uses TRBV20-1 and TRBJ2-5, with D maybe TRBD2 (5 bases). The CDR3 runs to 13 residues. Germline CDR1 DFQATT, CDR2 SNEGSKA (reference sequence). CDR3 sequence: CSARREPRESQYF. The CDR3 DNA is TGCAGTGCTAGGAGGGAGCCGAGAGAGTCCCAGTACTTC.

This clonotype was counted once. The chain recombines TRBV20-1 with TRBJ2-7, with 11 positions matching TRBD2. The CDR3 loop spans 16 amino acids. The J segment lost 3 bases and the V segment lost 3 bases, leaving 10 bases of the junction unmatched. The V gene's germline CDR1 is DFQATT and CDR2 SNEGSKA (reference sequence). This CDR3 reads CSASRSSGGPGYEQYF. The CDR3 DNA reads as TGCAGTGCTAGTCGGTCTAGCGGGGGGCCGGGCTACGAGCAGTACTTC.

V is TRBV12-3 or TRBV12-4 and J is TRBJ1-6; weak D call: TRBD1 (5 bases). V lost 5 bases, J lost 4 bases, and 9 bases lay in between. The CDR3 is 14 residues long. CDR3 region: CASSHQGYNSPLHF. The CDR3 DNA follows: TGTGCCAGCAGTCACCAGGGATATAATTCACCCCTCCACTTT.

The J gene is TRBJ2-3, the V gene TRBV24-1; the D is unclear. Germline V CDR1 and CDR2: KGHDR, SFDVKD. This CDR3 is 15 amino acids long. Between the trimmed V and J ends, which lost 2 bases and 2 bases, there was a span of 10 bases. CDR3 sequence reads: CATSDSKGHTDTQYF. As DNA, the CDR3 is TGTGCCACCAGTGATTCAAAAGGGCACACAGATACGCAGTATTTT.

The chain recombines TRBV2 with TRBJ1-2; D is uncertain. The CDR3 consists of 12 residues. The ends were cut back, 2 bases at V and 7 bases at J, with 8 bases in the middle. CDR1 SNHLY and CDR2 FYNNEI come from the germline V gene. CDR3 in amino acids: CASSEQRSGYTF. The CDR3 DNA reads TGTGCCAGCAGTGAACAGCGTTCTGGCTACACCTTC.

J is TRBJ1-2 and V is TRBV20-1, with TRBD1 identical over 9 bases. This CDR3 contains 14 residues. Germline CDR1 reads DFQATT; CDR2 reads SNEGSKA (reference sequence). V lost 4 bases to trimming and J lost 6 bases; unmatched junction nucleotides: 9. This CDR3 is CSATKRTGEDGYTF. Written as DNA, the CDR3 is TGCAGTGCTACCAAAAGGACAGGGGAGGATGGCTACACCTTC.

This chain uses TRBV24-1 with TRBJ2-3, with D maybe TRBD1 (6 bases). V was shortened by 4 bases and J by 0 bases, with 7 bases between the two germline ends. Germline CDR1 KGHDR, CDR2 SFDVKD. This CDR3 is 14 amino acids long. For the CDR3, the DNA is TGTGCCACCAGTGAGACAGGTAGCACAGATACGCAGTATTTT. Its protein product is CATSETGSTDTQYF.

In nucleotides, the CDR3 is TGTGCCAGCAGCTTAACAAGGGGACAGGGATTCTCCTATGGCTACACCTTC. It codes for CASSLTRGQGFSYGYTF. The V gene is TRBV7-2, the J gene TRBJ1-2, with 9 bases that match TRBD1. The trim removed 2 bases at V and 4 bases at J, leaving 11 bases unmatched. The CDR3 has 17 amino acids. Looked up from germline, CDR1 is SGHTA and CDR2 is FQGNSA.

The rearrangement links TRBV11-2 to TRBJ1-1; weak D call: TRBD1 (5 bases). Trimming removed 0 bases at V and 3 bases at J, with 8 bases between. The CDR3 runs to 14 residues. Germline loops: CDR1 SGHAT, CDR2 FQNNGV. This CDR3 is CASSLDGGYTEAFF. The DNA for the CDR3 is TGTGCCAGCAGCTTAGATGGGGGGTACACTGAAGCTTTCTTT.

The chain has TRBV29-1 and TRBJ1-2; TRBD1 matches at 7 bases. In germline, CDR1 is SQVTM, CDR2 ANQGSEA. The junction had 6 bases not matched to a gene; V was cut back by 1 base and J by 4 bases. The CDR3 sequence is 14 residues long. CDR3 DNA sequence: TGCAGCGTTGAAGGGACAGGTGGACCCTATGGCTACACCTTC. It encodes CSVEGTGGPYGYTF. Full variable domain (outside the CDR3, taken from reference TRBV29-1 and TRBJ1-2): SAVISQKPSRDICQRGTSLTIQCQVDSQVTMMFWYRQQPGQSLTLIATANQGSEATYESGFVIDKFPISRPNLTFSTLTVSNMSPEDSSIYLCSVEGTGGPYGYTFGSGTRLTVV.

The chain has TRBV29-1 and TRBJ2-5; 13 nucleotides line up with TRBD2. This CDR3 is 15 amino acids long. V trimming: 7 bases; J trimming: 3 bases; junction bases outside the gene matches: 8. Germline V gene data show CDR1 as SQVTM and CDR2 as ANQGSEA. The CDR3 DNA follows: TGCAGCGCCTTACCGGGACTAGCGGGGAAAGAGACCCAGTACTTC. This translates into CSALPGLAGKETQYF.

The chain uses TRBV5-1 and TRBJ1-2; D gene uncertain. The germline V and J ends were trimmed by 5 bases and 0 bases, with 11 bases remaining between them. This CDR3 has 14 residues. Per germline, CDR1 SGHRS and CDR2 YFSETQ. DNA of the CDR3: TGCGCCAGCAGACCATCTTCAACTAACTATGGCTACACCTTC. Residues: CASRPSSTNYGYTF. Supplemented by reference TRBV5-1 and TRBJ1-2, the full variable domain reads KAGVTQTPRYLIKTRGQQVTLSCSPISGHRSVSWYQQTPGQGLQFLFEYFSETQRNKGNFPGRFSGRQFSNSRSEMNVSTLELGDSALYLCASRPSSTNYGYTFGSGTRLTVV.

The table lists this clonotype with a count of one. This chain joins TRBV7-2 and TRBJ2-1; 7 bases fit TRBD2. The CDR3 runs to 14 residues. The V gene's germline CDR1 is SGHTA and CDR2 FQGNSA. V dropped 5 bases and J dropped 7; count of bases not matched to a gene: 8. The CDR3, as DNA: TGTGCCAGCAGCCCCCGGGGCGGGGGAAATGAGCAGTTCTTC. Amino acids: CASSPRGGGNEQFF.

The chain carries TRBV29-1 and TRBJ2-5; 7 bases are a match to TRBD2. The CDR3 is made up of 14 amino acids. Trimming removed 4 bases from V and 5 bases from J; junction bases left unmatched: 10. The germline V gene encodes CDR1 SQVTM and CDR2 ANQGSEA. For the CDR3, the DNA is TGCAGCGTTGCGGAACAGCGGGGTGGGGAGACCCAGTACTTC. It encodes CSVAEQRGGETQYF. Combining the CDR3 with reference TRBV29-1 and TRBJ2-5 gives the whole variable domain SAVISQKPSRDICQRGTSLTIQCQVDSQVTMMFWYRQQPGQSLTLIATANQGSEATYESGFVIDKFPISRPNLTFSTLTVSNMSPEDSSIYLCSVAEQRGGETQYFGPGTRLLVL.

The chain joins TRBV18 to TRBJ2-6; D perhaps matches TRBD2 (6 bases). CDR3 length: 16 amino acids. V was pared by 3 bases and J by 2 bases, with 11 bases between. CDR1 and CDR2 from the germline V gene are KGHSH and LQKENI. Here the CDR3 reads CASSPEGPTGANVLTF. The CDR3 nucleotides are TGTGCCAGCTCACCGGAGGGGCCAACTGGGGCCAACGTCCTGACTTTC. The full variable domain, its missing parts supplied by reference TRBV18 and TRBJ2-6, is NAGVMQNPRHLVRRRGQEARLRCSPMKGHSHVYWYRQLPEEGLKFMVYLQKENIIDESGMPKERFSAEFPKEGPSILRIQQVVRGDSAAYFCASSPEGPTGANVLTFGAGSRLTVL.

The chain links TRBV20-1 to TRBJ1-5, with a tentative D call TRBD1 (6 bases). The CDR3 runs 15 residues. V was trimmed by 6 bases and J by 1 base, leaving 16 bases between them. Germline assignment: CDR1 DFQATT and CDR2 SNEGSKA (reference sequence). CDR3 in amino acids: CSANFPGQSNQPQHF. DNA of the CDR3: TGCAGTGCCAACTTCCCGGGACAAAGCAATCAGCCCCAGCATTTT.

The chain joins TRBV11-2 to TRBJ2-5; D is perhaps TRBD1 (6 bases). Germline V gene lookup returns CDR1 SGHAT and CDR2 FQNNGV. V gave up 5 bases and J gave up 7 bases, with 17 bases separating them. The CDR3 contains 14 residues. The CDR3 bases are TGTGCCAGCAGCAACTCACAGGGTCCGGGGACCCAGTACTTC. Translation: CASSNSQGPGTQYF. Based on the CDR3 plus reference TRBV11-2 and TRBJ2-5, the full variable domain is EAGVAQSPRYKIIEKRQSVAFWCNPISGHATLYWYQQILGQGPKLLIQFQNNGVVDDSQLPKDRFSAERLKGVDSTLKIQPAKLEDSAVYLCASSNSQGPGTQYFGPGTRLLVL.